A selection of T cell receptor beta chains follows, all from one sample in a study of blood T cell repertoires in COVID-19. Sequencing was performed with immunoSEQ multiplex PCR; in TCRdb, only in-frame clones are kept and a portion is missing. The data contain under 350,000 clones, under 90% of them singletons. The material sequenced was PBMCs or T cells enriched from blood (not recorded which). All receptors derive from a woman in her fifties or sixties who had recovered from COVID-19. Both conserved end residues are part of each CDR3. The order of the fields is V gene, J gene, clone size, CDR3 protein. Where a row states a size, it is once, few, many or the class of an expanded clone; other rows omit it.

TRBV7-2	TRBJ2-7	-	CASSHDERAVYEQYF
TRBV29-1	TRBJ1-2	-	CSVDRGGGEGEVYGYTF
TRBV6-6	TRBJ1-3	-	CASSPYFGNTIYF
TRBV7-9	TRBJ2-1	-	CASRLGLAGGLYNEQFF
TRBV6-2/TRBV6-3	TRBJ1-6	-	CASSPDRVLYNSPLHF
TRBV25-1	TRBJ1-1	few	CASSLAGGAAFF
TRBV2	TRBJ1-1	few	CASRFRDTEAFF
TRBV10-3	TRBJ2-2	-	CAINRGLGNTGELFF
TRBV27	TRBJ1-2	-	CASSHGTNYGYTF
TRBV5-1	TRBJ2-5	-	CASSFSGIDRAETQYF
TRBV9	TRBJ2-2	-	CASSVETSGFANTGELFF
TRBV28	TRBJ1-3	-	CASLTTGEYSGNTIYF
TRBV21-1	TRBJ2-3	once	CASNTLGASGSNTDTQYF
TRBV12-3/TRBV12-4	TRBJ1-1	-	CASRQAYTEAFF
TRBV10-1	TRBJ2-2	-	CASSESAGRELFF
TRBV28	TRBJ1-6	-	CASTSRGHRNSPLHF
TRBV15	TRBJ2-7	-	CATSRDRTYEQYF
TRBV24-1	TRBJ1-5	-	CATSGTVGEEPQHF
TRBV7-6	TRBJ2-1	-	CASSFQTGYNEQFF
TRBV24-1	TRBJ2-3	-	CATSDPTVSTDTQYF
TRBV11-2	TRBJ2-5	-	CASSLILAGETQYF
TRBV5-8	TRBJ2-7	-	CASSARTGTFAEQYF
TRBV5-1	TRBJ2-1	-	CASQRIPGTSGSNEQFF
TRBV5-6	TRBJ1-5	-	CASSWGRNQPQHF
TRBV11-2	TRBJ2-5	-	CASTPSGGPTETQYF
TRBV18	TRBJ1-1	-	CASSPLGGLRAFF
TRBV27	TRBJ1-1	-	CASIKRGNTEAFF